The sequence of this T cell receptor (beta chain) was determined in a study of blood T cell repertoires in COVID-19. Study-wide background: The origin of the acute and convalescent COVID-19 samples was the United States, Italy and Spain.

Original methodology: Amplification of reference gene primers was used by the study to estimate nucleated cell counts. Assay used: immunoSEQ multiplex PCR; TCRdb lists only in-frame clones, some missing. V, J and clone size were drawn from that table, and D and trimming were deduced from the DNA. The table has approximately 130,000 clones, more than 75% seen once; the top ten hold 18%. Germline CDR1 KGHSH, CDR2 LQKENI. V gave up 3 bases and J gave up 2 bases, with 5 bases separating them. There are 12 residues in the CDR3. Specimen: peripheral blood. This TCR was recovered from a woman aged 45 to 65 who had recovered from COVID-19. This rearrangement joins TRBV18 to TRBJ2-7; no definite D call. The CDR3 bases are TGTGCCAGCTCACCCCCAACCTACGAGCAGTACTTC. Amino acid sequence: CASSPPTYEQYF.